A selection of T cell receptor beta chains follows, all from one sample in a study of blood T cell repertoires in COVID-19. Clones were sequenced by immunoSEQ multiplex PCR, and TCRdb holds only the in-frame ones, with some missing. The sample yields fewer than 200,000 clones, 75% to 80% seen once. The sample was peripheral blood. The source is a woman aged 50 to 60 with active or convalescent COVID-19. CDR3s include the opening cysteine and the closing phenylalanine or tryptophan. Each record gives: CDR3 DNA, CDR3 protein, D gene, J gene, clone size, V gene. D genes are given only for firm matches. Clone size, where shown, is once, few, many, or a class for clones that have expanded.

cdr3_nt: TGTGCCTGGAGTATCGGGTACGAGGATGAAAAACTGTTTTTT
cdr3_aa: CAWSIGYEDEKLFF
d_call: -
j_call: TRBJ1-4
clone_size: -
v_call: TRBV30

cdr3_nt: TGTGCCTGGAGGATCGAAGGCCTTTTCAAGGGAGGGGGCAAAAACATTCAGTACTTC
cdr3_aa: CAWRIEGLFKGGGKNIQYF
d_call: -
j_call: TRBJ2-4
clone_size: -
v_call: TRBV30

cdr3_nt: TGTGCTAGTGGTTTGTTCGGGGGCACTGAAGCTTTCTTT
cdr3_aa: CASGLFGGTEAFF
d_call: -
j_call: TRBJ1-1
clone_size: -
v_call: TRBV12-5

cdr3_nt: TGTGCCAGCAGCCCCTTGAGGGCCCGAAACAATTCACCCCTCCACTTT
cdr3_aa: CASSPLRARNNSPLHF
d_call: -
j_call: TRBJ1-6
clone_size: -
v_call: TRBV6-6

cdr3_nt: TGTGCCAGTAGTATAGGTCCAGGGGGAAGCTATGGCTACACCTTC
cdr3_aa: CASSIGPGGSYGYTF
d_call: TRBD1
j_call: TRBJ1-2
clone_size: -
v_call: TRBV19

cdr3_nt: TGTGCCAGCAGCTTCCCTAAACAGGGGGCCTCCTACAATGAGCAGTTCTTC
cdr3_aa: CASSFPKQGASYNEQFF
d_call: TRBD1
j_call: TRBJ2-1
clone_size: -
v_call: TRBV7-9

cdr3_nt: TGTGCCAGCACCAGGACAGACTACAATGAGCAGTTCTTC
cdr3_aa: CASTRTDYNEQFF
d_call: -
j_call: TRBJ2-1
clone_size: -
v_call: TRBV7-2

cdr3_nt: TGTGCCAGTAGCTCCAGGGGCCCAGAATCCTATAATTCACCCCTCCACTTT
cdr3_aa: CASSSRGPESYNSPLHF
d_call: -
j_call: TRBJ1-6
clone_size: once
v_call: TRBV19

cdr3_nt: TGTGCCAGCAGTCCTCGGGACAGGTGGGGTTATGGCTACACCTTC
cdr3_aa: CASSPRDRWGYGYTF
d_call: TRBD1
j_call: TRBJ1-2
clone_size: once
v_call: TRBV27

cdr3_nt: TGTGCTAGTGGTTTGGAAAGGACTAGCGGCCAAGAGACCCAGTACTTC
cdr3_aa: CASGLERTSGQETQYF
d_call: TRBD2
j_call: TRBJ2-5
clone_size: -
v_call: TRBV12-5

cdr3_nt: TGTGCCAGCAGTGGAACCGGGACAGCAAGGGATTCACCCCTCCACTTT
cdr3_aa: CASSGTGTARDSPLHF
d_call: TRBD1
j_call: TRBJ1-6
clone_size: few
v_call: TRBV6-1

cdr3_nt: TGTGCCAGCAGGACGGACAGGGTTTTGGGAAACACCATATATTTT
cdr3_aa: CASRTDRVLGNTIYF
d_call: TRBD1
j_call: TRBJ1-3
clone_size: -
v_call: TRBV6-5

cdr3_nt: TGTGCCAGCAGCCTTTCCACCAGTGTCTCCCAAGAGACCCAGTACTTC
cdr3_aa: CASSLSTSVSQETQYF
d_call: -
j_call: TRBJ2-5
clone_size: -
v_call: TRBV5-6

cdr3_nt: TGTGCCTGGGTGACAGCTCCTAACTATGGCTACACCTTC
cdr3_aa: CAWVTAPNYGYTF
d_call: -
j_call: TRBJ1-2
clone_size: -
v_call: TRBV30

cdr3_nt: TGTGCCAGCAGCCAAGATTCTGCCAGAGCGGGGGAGCAGTACTTC
cdr3_aa: CASSQDSARAGEQYF
d_call: TRBD2
j_call: TRBJ2-7
clone_size: -
v_call: TRBV3-1/TRBV3-2

cdr3_nt: TGTGCCAGCAGCCACGCCGGGATCAACTCTGGAAACACCATATATTTT
cdr3_aa: CASSHAGINSGNTIYF
d_call: -
j_call: TRBJ1-3
clone_size: once
v_call: TRBV3-1/TRBV3-2

cdr3_nt: TGCGCCAGCAGCCAGGTGTGGGGACAGGGTGCCTACGAGCAGTACTTC
cdr3_aa: CASSQVWGQGAYEQYF
d_call: TRBD1
j_call: TRBJ2-7
clone_size: -
v_call: TRBV4-3

cdr3_nt: TGTGCCAGCAGTTATGGAGACTTAAACACCGGGGAGCTGTTTTTT
cdr3_aa: CASSYGDLNTGELFF
d_call: -
j_call: TRBJ2-2
clone_size: -
v_call: TRBV6-2/TRBV6-3

cdr3_nt: TGCGCCAGCAGCCCAATTAACAGGGGGGATGGCTACACCTTC
cdr3_aa: CASSPINRGDGYTF
d_call: TRBD1
j_call: TRBJ1-2
clone_size: -
v_call: TRBV4-3

cdr3_nt: TGTGCCAGTAGCGACAGGGGTTCCTACAATGAGCAGTTCTTC
cdr3_aa: CASSDRGSYNEQFF
d_call: TRBD1
j_call: TRBJ2-1
clone_size: -
v_call: TRBV19

cdr3_nt: TGTGCCATCAGGGCGGACAGTCTGTATGGCTACACCTTC
cdr3_aa: CAIRADSLYGYTF
d_call: -
j_call: TRBJ1-2
clone_size: -
v_call: TRBV10-3

cdr3_nt: TGTGCCAGCAGCTTAACACAGGGGAGTACCGGTTCACCCCTCCACTTT
cdr3_aa: CASSLTQGSTGSPLHF
d_call: TRBD1
j_call: TRBJ1-6
clone_size: -
v_call: TRBV7-2

cdr3_nt: TGTGCCAGCAGCTTCAGGGAGGAAAATGAGCAGTTCTTC
cdr3_aa: CASSFREENEQFF
d_call: -
j_call: TRBJ2-1
clone_size: -
v_call: TRBV11-3

cdr3_nt: TGTGCCAGCAGCTTTGACAGTGATCAGCCCCAGCATTTT
cdr3_aa: CASSFDSDQPQHF
d_call: -
j_call: TRBJ1-5
clone_size: -
v_call: TRBV5-5

cdr3_nt: TGTGCCAGCAGCTTGAGGGGAACTAATGAAAAACTGTTTTTT
cdr3_aa: CASSLRGTNEKLFF
d_call: -
j_call: TRBJ1-4
clone_size: few
v_call: TRBV5-6

cdr3_nt: TGTGCCTGGAGTTTGGGGGCAGGGCGCGTTCAAGAGACCCAGTACTTC
cdr3_aa: CAWSLGAGRVQETQYF
d_call: -
j_call: TRBJ2-5
clone_size: -
v_call: TRBV30

cdr3_nt: TGTGCCATCCCTAACGGGGGACGGTATACTGAAGCTTTCTTT
cdr3_aa: CAIPNGGRYTEAFF
d_call: -
j_call: TRBJ1-1
clone_size: -
v_call: TRBV6-4

cdr3_nt: TGTGCCAGTAGTATGGCCAGCGAGGTTGGGTATGGCTACACCTTC
cdr3_aa: CASSMASEVGYGYTF
d_call: -
j_call: TRBJ1-2
clone_size: -
v_call: TRBV19

cdr3_nt: TGTGCCAGCAGAGACACAGGGGGCGGGAAGGAAAAACTGTTTTTT
cdr3_aa: CASRDTGGGKEKLFF
d_call: TRBD1
j_call: TRBJ1-4
clone_size: -
v_call: TRBV3-1/TRBV3-2

cdr3_nt: TGTGCCAGCAGCTCCCGGACAGGGAGTAGGAATGAGCAGTTCTTC
cdr3_aa: CASSSRTGSRNEQFF
d_call: TRBD1
j_call: TRBJ2-1
clone_size: -
v_call: TRBV7-6

cdr3_nt: TGTGCCAGCACCCCCCAGGGGACCTACGAGCAGTACTTC
cdr3_aa: CASTPQGTYEQYF
d_call: -
j_call: TRBJ2-7
clone_size: -
v_call: TRBV7-6

cdr3_nt: TGTGCCAGTAGTATAACGGTGAACACTGAAGCTTTCTTT
cdr3_aa: CASSITVNTEAFF
d_call: -
j_call: TRBJ1-1
clone_size: -
v_call: TRBV19

cdr3_nt: TGTGCCAGCAGTGATCCCGGGCAGGGGGCTAACTATGGCTACACCTTC
cdr3_aa: CASSDPGQGANYGYTF
d_call: TRBD1
j_call: TRBJ1-2
clone_size: -
v_call: TRBV6-1

cdr3_nt: TGCGCCAGCAGCCCGCGGACACCTTCAACCGGGGAGCTGTTTTTT
cdr3_aa: CASSPRTPSTGELFF
d_call: -
j_call: TRBJ2-2
clone_size: -
v_call: TRBV5-1

cdr3_nt: TGTGCCAGCAGCGTCAACAGGGGCGGCGGGCAAGAGACCCAGTACTTC
cdr3_aa: CASSVNRGGGQETQYF
d_call: TRBD1
j_call: TRBJ2-5
clone_size: few
v_call: TRBV7-9

cdr3_nt: TGTGCCAGCAGCTTTGCGGCAGCGATAAGCCCTTATGGCTACACCTTC
cdr3_aa: CASSFAAAISPYGYTF
d_call: -
j_call: TRBJ1-2
clone_size: -
v_call: TRBV7-2

cdr3_nt: TGTGCCAGCAGCCAAGGACTAGCGGGGATACAAGAGACCCAGTACTTC
cdr3_aa: CASSQGLAGIQETQYF
d_call: TRBD2
j_call: TRBJ2-5
clone_size: -
v_call: TRBV6-2/TRBV6-3

cdr3_nt: TGTGCCAGCAGTTACCCCGACAGGGGGACGAACGAGCAGTACTTC
cdr3_aa: CASSYPDRGTNEQYF
d_call: TRBD1
j_call: TRBJ2-7
clone_size: -
v_call: TRBV6-5

cdr3_nt: TGTGCCAGCAGTTTGCAACAGGGAAGGGGATCACCCCTCCACTTT
cdr3_aa: CASSLQQGRGSPLHF
d_call: -
j_call: TRBJ1-6
clone_size: few
v_call: TRBV28

cdr3_nt: TGTGCCAGCAGCTTACACGGACTAGCGGGGGGTGAGCAGTTCTTC
cdr3_aa: CASSLHGLAGGEQFF
d_call: TRBD2
j_call: TRBJ2-1
clone_size: -
v_call: TRBV7-9

cdr3_nt: TGTGCCAGCGGGACAGCCAATCAGCCCCAGCATTTT
cdr3_aa: CASGTANQPQHF
d_call: TRBD1
j_call: TRBJ1-5
clone_size: -
v_call: TRBV27

cdr3_nt: TGTGCCAGCAGCCAAACACAGGCGGACTATGGCTACACCTTC
cdr3_aa: CASSQTQADYGYTF
d_call: -
j_call: TRBJ1-2
clone_size: few
v_call: TRBV3-1/TRBV3-2

cdr3_nt: TGCGCCAGCAGTGGCCAGGGGGGCTACACCTTC
cdr3_aa: CASSGQGGYTF
d_call: -
j_call: TRBJ1-2
clone_size: -
v_call: TRBV10-1

cdr3_nt: TGTGCCAGCAGTTACGAGGGGGCCGGGAACACTGAAGCTTTCTTT
cdr3_aa: CASSYEGAGNTEAFF
d_call: TRBD1
j_call: TRBJ1-1
clone_size: -
v_call: TRBV6-2/TRBV6-3

cdr3_nt: TGCAGCGCCACTCGGGCCGCCATGGAAGAGGGAAAACTGTTTTTT
cdr3_aa: CSATRAAMEEGKLFF
d_call: -
j_call: TRBJ1-4
clone_size: -
v_call: TRBV29-1

cdr3_nt: TGTGCCACCAGCAGGGGGGGTCAGGACACTGAAGCTTTCTTT
cdr3_aa: CATSRGGQDTEAFF
d_call: -
j_call: TRBJ1-1
clone_size: -
v_call: TRBV15

cdr3_nt: TGTGCCACCAGCAGAGTTACCGGCGGGGGCACAGATACGCAGTATTTT
cdr3_aa: CATSRVTGGGTDTQYF
d_call: -
j_call: TRBJ2-3
clone_size: -
v_call: TRBV15

cdr3_nt: TGTGCCAGCAGCTCCTCAGGGTGGGGACTCCCCGGGTCGGATACGCAGTATTTT
cdr3_aa: CASSSSGWGLPGSDTQYF
d_call: -
j_call: TRBJ2-3
clone_size: -
v_call: TRBV27

cdr3_nt: TGTGCCAGCAGCTTACGACAGAACGGGGAGCTGTTTTTT
cdr3_aa: CASSLRQNGELFF
d_call: -
j_call: TRBJ2-2
clone_size: many
v_call: TRBV7-2

cdr3_nt: TGTGCCAGCAGTCTACGACTAGCGGGAGACACTGGAGAGCAGTTCTTC
cdr3_aa: CASSLRLAGDTGEQFF
d_call: TRBD2
j_call: TRBJ2-1
clone_size: -
v_call: TRBV6-2/TRBV6-3

cdr3_nt: TGTGCCAGCAGCCCAGGAGGCGGGGGCAGAGAAAAACTGTTTTTT
cdr3_aa: CASSPGGGGREKLFF
d_call: -
j_call: TRBJ1-4
clone_size: -
v_call: TRBV6-2/TRBV6-3

cdr3_nt: TGTGCCAGCAGCGAGACTCTAACGGCTGGAAACACCATATATTTT
cdr3_aa: CASSETLTAGNTIYF
d_call: -
j_call: TRBJ1-3
clone_size: -
v_call: TRBV14